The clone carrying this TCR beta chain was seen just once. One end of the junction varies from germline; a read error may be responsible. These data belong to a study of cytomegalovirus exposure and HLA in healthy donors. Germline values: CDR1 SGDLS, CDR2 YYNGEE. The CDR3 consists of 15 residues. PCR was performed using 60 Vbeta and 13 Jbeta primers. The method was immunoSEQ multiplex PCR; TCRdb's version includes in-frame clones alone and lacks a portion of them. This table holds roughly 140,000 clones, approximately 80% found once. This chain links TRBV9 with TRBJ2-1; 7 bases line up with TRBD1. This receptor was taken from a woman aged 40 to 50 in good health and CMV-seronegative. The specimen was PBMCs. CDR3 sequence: CASSVAGRGNNEQLF. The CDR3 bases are TGTGCCAGCAGCGTAGCCGGCAGGGGGAACAATGAGCAGCTCTTC.